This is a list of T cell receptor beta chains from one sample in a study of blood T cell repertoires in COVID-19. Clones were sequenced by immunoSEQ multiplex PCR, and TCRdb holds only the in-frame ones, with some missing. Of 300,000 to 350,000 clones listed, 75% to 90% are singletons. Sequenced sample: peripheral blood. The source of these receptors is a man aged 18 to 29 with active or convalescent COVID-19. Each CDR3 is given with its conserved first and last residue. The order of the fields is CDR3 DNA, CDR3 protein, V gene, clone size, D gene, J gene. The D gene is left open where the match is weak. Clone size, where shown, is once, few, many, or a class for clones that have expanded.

DNA: TGTGCCAGCAGTTTATCGCAGGGTCGGTATGGCTACACCTTC; CDR3: CASSLSQGRYGYTF; V: TRBV27; size: -; D: -; J: TRBJ1-2
DNA: TGTGCCAGCATCCAACGAGGAGGGTTTGGAGGTGGCTACACCTTC; CDR3: CASIQRGGFGGGYTF; V: TRBV5-5; size: -; D: -; J: TRBJ1-2
DNA: TGTGCCAGCAGCTTAGTTCCGGGCTCTGGAAACACCATATATTTT; CDR3: CASSLVPGSGNTIYF; V: TRBV7-2; size: -; D: -; J: TRBJ1-3
DNA: TGTGCCAGTTGGAACCGGGGGGGCACCACAGATACGCAGTATTTT; CDR3: CASWNRGGTTDTQYF; V: TRBV19; size: once; D: TRBD2; J: TRBJ2-3
DNA: TGTGCCAGCTCATACGGGGACAGATACAATGAGCAGTTCTTC; CDR3: CASSYGDRYNEQFF; V: TRBV18; size: once; D: TRBD1; J: TRBJ2-1
DNA: TGTGCCAGTAGAGACCTGGGAGTGGAGACCCAGTACTTC; CDR3: CASRDLGVETQYF; V: TRBV19; size: -; D: -; J: TRBJ2-5
DNA: TGTGCCAGCAGACTACAGGGAGGGGGGACTTCACCCCTCCACTTT; CDR3: CASRLQGGGTSPLHF; V: TRBV6-5; size: -; D: -; J: TRBJ1-6
DNA: TGTGCCAGCTCACCTGGGGCCCACCAAGAGCAGTACTTC; CDR3: CASSPGAHQEQYF; V: TRBV18; size: -; D: -; J: TRBJ2-7
DNA: TGTGCCAGCACTTTAGCGGGGGGACGAAACGGGGAGCTGTTTTTT; CDR3: CASTLAGGRNGELFF; V: TRBV7-8; size: -; D: TRBD2; J: TRBJ2-2
DNA: TGTGCCAGCAGCCCCGGGAAACACAGGGTGGGCACTGAAGCTTTCTTT; CDR3: CASSPGKHRVGTEAFF; V: TRBV7-9; size: -; D: -; J: TRBJ1-1
DNA: TGTGCCAGCACGTCAGGGCTCGGGACAGATACGCAGTATTTT; CDR3: CASTSGLGTDTQYF; V: TRBV9; size: once; D: -; J: TRBJ2-3
DNA: TGTGCCAGCAGTTTACAGGGTGACGGGGAAAAACTGTTTTTT; CDR3: CASSLQGDGEKLFF; V: TRBV27; size: -; D: -; J: TRBJ1-4
DNA: TGTGCCAGCAGCTCTCAGGGTTCGGGTCAGCCCCAGCATTTT; CDR3: CASSSQGSGQPQHF; V: TRBV7-9; size: -; D: -; J: TRBJ1-5
DNA: TGTGCCAGCAGCAACCCAGGGGATACTGAAGCTTTCTTT; CDR3: CASSNPGDTEAFF; V: TRBV12-3/TRBV12-4; size: -; D: -; J: TRBJ1-1
DNA: TGTGCCAGTAGTATACGGAGCAATGAGCAGTTCTTC; CDR3: CASSIRSNEQFF; V: TRBV19; size: few; D: -; J: TRBJ2-1
DNA: TGTGCCAGCAGCTTAGCAGGGGCGATCTATGGCTACACCTTC; CDR3: CASSLAGAIYGYTF; V: TRBV7-9; size: -; D: -; J: TRBJ1-2
DNA: TGTGCCAGCAGCTTAGGGGGGAGGGGCACTGAAGCTTTCTTT; CDR3: CASSLGGRGTEAFF; V: TRBV13; size: -; D: -; J: TRBJ1-1
DNA: TGTGCCAGCACCGATCTAACCCACAGGAGAGATAATTCACCCCTCCACTTT; CDR3: CASTDLTHRRDNSPLHF; V: TRBV28; size: -; D: -; J: TRBJ1-6
DNA: TGTGCCAGCAGCACCCGGGGGGGGAGAGTTGATTCACCCCTCCACTTT; CDR3: CASSTRGGRVDSPLHF; V: TRBV7-9; size: once; D: -; J: TRBJ1-6
DNA: TGTGCCAGCAGTTACGGGCAGGGCTCGGCAAAACTGTTTTTT; CDR3: CASSYGQGSAKLFF; V: TRBV6-5; size: -; D: -; J: TRBJ1-4
DNA: TGTGCCACCGAACGAGGACTAGCGAGAAGATACAATGAGCAGTTCTTC; CDR3: CATERGLARRYNEQFF; V: TRBV10-3; size: -; D: TRBD2; J: TRBJ2-1
DNA: TGTGCCAGCAGGGGAGGGATCTATGGCTACACCTTC; CDR3: CASRGGIYGYTF; V: TRBV27; size: -; D: -; J: TRBJ1-2
DNA: TGTGCCAGTAGTATAGGAGGCTACAATGAGCAGTTCTTC; CDR3: CASSIGGYNEQFF; V: TRBV19; size: -; D: -; J: TRBJ2-1
DNA: TGTGCCATCAGTGTGGACAGGGTCAGCACAGATACGCAGTATTTT; CDR3: CAISVDRVSTDTQYF; V: TRBV10-3; size: -; D: TRBD1; J: TRBJ2-3
DNA: TGTGCCAGTTACAGGACCTACTCTGGAAACACCATATATTTT; CDR3: CASYRTYSGNTIYF; V: TRBV6-5; size: -; D: -; J: TRBJ1-3
DNA: TGTGCCAGCTCACCACCGGTCAGGGGGAAGCGGGGCTACACCTTC; CDR3: CASSPPVRGKRGYTF; V: TRBV18; size: -; D: TRBD1; J: TRBJ1-2
DNA: TGTGCCAGCAGCCGCACCGGGACCCAGGGGATGGCGAACACTGAAGCTTTCTTT; CDR3: CASSRTGTQGMANTEAFF; V: TRBV7-2; size: -; D: -; J: TRBJ1-1
DNA: TGTGCCACCAGCGAAGGGGGGGGAATGGGCACTGAAGCTTTCTTT; CDR3: CATSEGGGMGTEAFF; V: TRBV15; size: -; D: -; J: TRBJ1-1
DNA: TGTGCCAGCAGCTTCCGGACTAGTAGGGCTAGCACAGATACGCAGTATTTT; CDR3: CASSFRTSRASTDTQYF; V: TRBV7-3; size: -; D: TRBD2; J: TRBJ2-3
DNA: TGTGCCAGCAATCCTCTGGCGGATTCCTACGAGCAGTACTTC; CDR3: CASNPLADSYEQYF; V: TRBV7-9; size: -; D: -; J: TRBJ2-7